This TCR beta chain derives from a study of vaccination and CD4 T cells after COVID-19. Study findings and constraints: Spike mono-reactivity marked 304 of 307 vaccine-specific clones in convalescent patients.

The CDR3 runs 12 residues. Germline V CDR1 and CDR2: DFQATT, SNEGSKA (reference sequence). V lost 1 base and J lost 7, with 8 bases in between. This sample's treatment: roughly 11-day PBMC culture with coronavirus spike peptide pools or control peptides (ViraFEST assay). An Oncomine TCR Beta short-read assay was used to sequence the DNA from cultured CD4+ T cells. TCRdb reprocessed the PCR reads with MiXCR, giving one entry per CDR3 protein. The sample contains about 19,000 distinct CDR3 sequences, 45% to 70% of which appear only once. As for this clonotype: Its antigen remains unknown.

Sequenced: CD4+ T cells from blood, cultured in vitro. This TCR was recovered from a human donor who had recovered from COVID-19. The chain couples TRBV20-1 to TRBJ2-1; D is uncertain. CDR3 sequence: CSARGGRNEQFF. The CDR3 region has the DNA TGCAGTGCTAGAGGGGGTCGAAATGAGCAGTTCTTC.